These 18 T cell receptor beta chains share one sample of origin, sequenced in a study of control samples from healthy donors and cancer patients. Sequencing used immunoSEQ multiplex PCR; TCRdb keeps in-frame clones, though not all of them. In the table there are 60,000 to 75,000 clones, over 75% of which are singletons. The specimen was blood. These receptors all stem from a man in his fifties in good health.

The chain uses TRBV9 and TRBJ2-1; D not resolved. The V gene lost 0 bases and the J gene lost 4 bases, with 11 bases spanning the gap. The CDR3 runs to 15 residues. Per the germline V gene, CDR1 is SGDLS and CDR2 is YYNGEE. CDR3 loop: CASSVGSQIYNEQFF. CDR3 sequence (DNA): TGTGCCAGCAGCGTAGGATCACAGATTTACAATGAGCAGTTCTTC.

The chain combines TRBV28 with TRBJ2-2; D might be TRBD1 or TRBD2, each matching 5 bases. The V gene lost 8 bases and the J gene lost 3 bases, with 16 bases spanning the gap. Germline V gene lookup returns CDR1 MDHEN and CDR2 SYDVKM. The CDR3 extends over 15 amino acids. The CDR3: CASGDGGKHTGELFF. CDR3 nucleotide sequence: TGTGCCAGCGGGGACGGAGGCAAGCACACCGGGGAGCTGTTTTTT.

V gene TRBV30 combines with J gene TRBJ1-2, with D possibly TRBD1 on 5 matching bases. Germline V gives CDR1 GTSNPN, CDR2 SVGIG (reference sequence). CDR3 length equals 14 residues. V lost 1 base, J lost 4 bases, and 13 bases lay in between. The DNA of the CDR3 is TGTGCCTGGAGTGGGGTTGGGGGAGGCTATGGCTACACCTTC. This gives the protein CAWSGVGGGYGYTF.

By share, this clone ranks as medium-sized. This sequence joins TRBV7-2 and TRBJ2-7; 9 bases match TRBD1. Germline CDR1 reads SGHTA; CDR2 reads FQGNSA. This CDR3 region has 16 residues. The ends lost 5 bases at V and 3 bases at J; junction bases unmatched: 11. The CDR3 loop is CASSHWEGTGFYEQYF. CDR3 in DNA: TGTGCCAGCAGCCATTGGGAGGGGACAGGGTTCTACGAGCAGTACTTC. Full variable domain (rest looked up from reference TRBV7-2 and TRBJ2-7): GAGVSQSPSNKVTEKGKDVELRCDPISGHTALYWYRQSLGQGLEFLIYFQGNSAPDKSGLPSDRFSAERTGGSVSTLTIQRTQQEDSAVYLCASSHWEGTGFYEQYFGPGTRLTVT.

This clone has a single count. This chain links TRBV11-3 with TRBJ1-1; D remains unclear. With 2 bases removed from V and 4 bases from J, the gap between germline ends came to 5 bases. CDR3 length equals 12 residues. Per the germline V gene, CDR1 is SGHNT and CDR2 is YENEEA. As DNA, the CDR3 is TGTGCCAGCAGCTTATTCACCACTGAAGCTTTCTTT. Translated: CASSLFTTEAFF. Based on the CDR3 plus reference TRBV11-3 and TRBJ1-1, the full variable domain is EAGVVQSPRYKIIEKKQPVAFWCNPISGHNTLYWYLQNLGQGPELLIRYENEEAVDDSQLPKDRFSAERLKGVDSTLKIQPAELGDSAVYLCASSLFTTEAFFGQGTRLTVV.

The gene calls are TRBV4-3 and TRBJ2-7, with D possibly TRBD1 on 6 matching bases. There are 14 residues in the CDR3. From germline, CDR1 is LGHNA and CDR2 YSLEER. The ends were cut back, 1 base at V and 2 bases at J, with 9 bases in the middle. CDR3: CASSQVQGPYEQYF. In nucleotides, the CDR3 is TGCGCCAGCAGCCAAGTACAGGGCCCCTACGAGCAGTACTTC.

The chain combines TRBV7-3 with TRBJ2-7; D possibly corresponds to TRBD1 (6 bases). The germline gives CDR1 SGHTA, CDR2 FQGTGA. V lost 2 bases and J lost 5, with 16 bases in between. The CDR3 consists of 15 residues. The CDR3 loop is CASSLYVRGDHEQYF. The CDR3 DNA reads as TGTGCCAGCAGCTTATACGTCAGGGGCGACCACGAGCAGTACTTC.

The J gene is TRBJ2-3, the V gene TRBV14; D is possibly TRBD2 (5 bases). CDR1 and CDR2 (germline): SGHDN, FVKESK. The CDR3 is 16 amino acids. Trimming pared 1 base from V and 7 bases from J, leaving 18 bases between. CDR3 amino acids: CASSQGLTPSGNTQYF. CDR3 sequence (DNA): TGTGCCAGCAGCCAAGGTTTGACCCCTTCGGGAAATACGCAGTATTTT. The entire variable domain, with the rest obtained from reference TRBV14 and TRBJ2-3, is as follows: EAGVTQFPSHSVIEKGQTVTLRCDPISGHDNLYWYRRVMGKEIKFLLHFVKESKQDESGMPNNRFLAERTGGTYSTLKVQPAELEDSGVYFCASSQGLTPSGNTQYFGPGTRLTVL.

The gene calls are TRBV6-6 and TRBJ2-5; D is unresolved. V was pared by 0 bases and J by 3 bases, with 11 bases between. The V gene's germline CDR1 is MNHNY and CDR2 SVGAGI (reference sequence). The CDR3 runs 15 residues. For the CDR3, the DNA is TGTGCCAGCAGTTACTCGGAGTGGAGTAAAGAGACCCAGTACTTC. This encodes CASSYSEWSKETQYF.

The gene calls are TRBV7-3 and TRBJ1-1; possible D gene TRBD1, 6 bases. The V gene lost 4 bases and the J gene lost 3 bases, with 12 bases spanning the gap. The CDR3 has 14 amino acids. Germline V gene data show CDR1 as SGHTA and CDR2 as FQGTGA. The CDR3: CASSSFAGDTEAFF. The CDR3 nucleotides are TGTGCCAGCAGCTCATTCGCAGGGGACACTGAAGCTTTCTTT.

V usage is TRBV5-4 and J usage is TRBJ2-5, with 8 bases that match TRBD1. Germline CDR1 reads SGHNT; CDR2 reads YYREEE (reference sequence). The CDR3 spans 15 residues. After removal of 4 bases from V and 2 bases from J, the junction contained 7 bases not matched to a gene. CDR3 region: CASSRTGFLQETQYF. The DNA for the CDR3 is TGTGCCAGCAGCCGGACAGGGTTCCTACAAGAGACCCAGTACTTC.

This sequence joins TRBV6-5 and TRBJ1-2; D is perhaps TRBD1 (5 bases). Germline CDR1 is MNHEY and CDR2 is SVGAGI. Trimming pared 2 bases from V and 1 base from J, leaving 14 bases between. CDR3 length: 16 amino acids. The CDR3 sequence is CASSYNPGNFNYGYTF. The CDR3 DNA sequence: TGTGCCAGCAGTTACAATCCAGGGAACTTTAACTATGGCTACACCTTC.

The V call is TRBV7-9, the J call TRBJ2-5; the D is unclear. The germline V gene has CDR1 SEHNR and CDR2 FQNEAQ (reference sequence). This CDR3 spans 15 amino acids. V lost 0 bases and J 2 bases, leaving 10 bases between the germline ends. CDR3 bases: TGTGCCAGCAGCTTAGCCTCAGGAATACAAGAGACCCAGTACTTC. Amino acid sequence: CASSLASGIQETQYF. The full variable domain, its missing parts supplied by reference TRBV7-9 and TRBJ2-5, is DTGVSQNPRHKITKRGQNVTFRCDPISEHNRLYWYRQTLGQGPEFLTYFQNEAQLEKSRLLSDRFSAERPKGSFSTLEIQRTEQGDSAMYLCASSLASGIQETQYFGPGTRLLVL.

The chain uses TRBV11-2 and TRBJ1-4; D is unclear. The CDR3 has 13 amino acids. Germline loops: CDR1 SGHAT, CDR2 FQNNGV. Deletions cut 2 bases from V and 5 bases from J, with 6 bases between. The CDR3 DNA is TGTGCCAGCAGCTTAAGGCAAAATGAAAAACTGTTTTTT. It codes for CASSLRQNEKLFF.

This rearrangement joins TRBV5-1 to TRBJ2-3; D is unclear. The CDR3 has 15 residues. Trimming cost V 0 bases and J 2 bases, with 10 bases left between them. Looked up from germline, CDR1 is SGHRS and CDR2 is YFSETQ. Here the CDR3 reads CASSLEAGNTDTQYF. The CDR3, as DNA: TGCGCCAGCAGCTTGGAAGCTGGGAACACAGATACGCAGTATTTT.

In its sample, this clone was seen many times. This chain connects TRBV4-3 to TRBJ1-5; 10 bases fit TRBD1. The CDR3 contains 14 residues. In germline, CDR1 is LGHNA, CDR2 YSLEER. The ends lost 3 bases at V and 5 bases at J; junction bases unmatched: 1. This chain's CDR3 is CASSHGTGDQPQHF. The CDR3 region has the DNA TGCGCCAGCAGCCATGGGACAGGGGATCAGCCCCAGCATTTT.

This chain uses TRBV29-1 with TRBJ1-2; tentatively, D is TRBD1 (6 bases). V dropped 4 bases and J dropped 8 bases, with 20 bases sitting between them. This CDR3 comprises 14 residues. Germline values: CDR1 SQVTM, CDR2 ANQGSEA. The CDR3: CSVGGSGDSGGYTF. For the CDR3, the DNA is TGCAGCGTTGGAGGCTCAGGGGACTCGGGCGGCTACACCTTC.

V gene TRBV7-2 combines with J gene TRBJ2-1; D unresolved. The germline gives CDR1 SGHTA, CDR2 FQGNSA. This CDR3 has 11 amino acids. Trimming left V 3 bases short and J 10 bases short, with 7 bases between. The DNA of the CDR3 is TGTGCCAGCAGCTTCCTAAGCGAGCAGTTCTTC. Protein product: CASSFLSEQFF.